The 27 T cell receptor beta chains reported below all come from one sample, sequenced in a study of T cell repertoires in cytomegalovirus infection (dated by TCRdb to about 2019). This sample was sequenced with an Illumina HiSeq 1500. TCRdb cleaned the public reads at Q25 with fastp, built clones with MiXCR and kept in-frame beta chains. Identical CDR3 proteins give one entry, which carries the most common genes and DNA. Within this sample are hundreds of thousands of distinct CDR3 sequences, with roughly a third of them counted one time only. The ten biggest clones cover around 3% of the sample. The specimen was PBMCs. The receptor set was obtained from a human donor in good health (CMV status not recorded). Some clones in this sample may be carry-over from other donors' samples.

The CDR3 region has the DNA TGTGCCAGCAAGGATGGGTCCTACAATGAGCAGTTCTTC. As protein: CASKDGSYNEQFF. This chain joins TRBV27 and TRBJ2-1; D is unresolved. The V gene's germline CDR1 is MNHEY and CDR2 SMNVEV (reference sequence). The length of the CDR3 is 13 residues. The V end was cut by 7 bases, the J end by 1 base, with 8 bases between.

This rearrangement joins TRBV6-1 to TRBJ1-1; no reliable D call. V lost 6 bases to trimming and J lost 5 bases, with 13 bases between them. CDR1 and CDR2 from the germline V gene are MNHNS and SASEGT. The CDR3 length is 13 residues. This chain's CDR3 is CASRTPSRTEAFF. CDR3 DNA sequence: TGTGCCAGCAGGACGCCTTCACGAACTGAAGCTTTCTTT.

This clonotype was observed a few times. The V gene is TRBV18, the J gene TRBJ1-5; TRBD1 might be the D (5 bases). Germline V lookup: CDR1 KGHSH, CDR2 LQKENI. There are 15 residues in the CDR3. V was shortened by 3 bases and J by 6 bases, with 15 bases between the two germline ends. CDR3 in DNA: TGTGCCAGCTCACCGGGACTGGAGAGTGGTCAGCCCCAGCATTTT. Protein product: CASSPGLESGQPQHF.

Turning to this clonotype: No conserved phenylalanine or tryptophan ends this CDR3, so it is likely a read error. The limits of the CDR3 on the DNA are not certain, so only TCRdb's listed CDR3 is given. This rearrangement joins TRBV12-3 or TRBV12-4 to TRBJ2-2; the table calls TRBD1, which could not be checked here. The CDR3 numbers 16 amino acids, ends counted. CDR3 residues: CASSLRGTLNTGEMFC.

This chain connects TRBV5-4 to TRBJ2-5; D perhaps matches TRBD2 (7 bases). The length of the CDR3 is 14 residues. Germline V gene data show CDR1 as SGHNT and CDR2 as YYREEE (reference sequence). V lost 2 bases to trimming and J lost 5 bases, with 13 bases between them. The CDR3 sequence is CASSFKGGGETQYF. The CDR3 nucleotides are TGTGCCAGCAGCTTTAAGGGAGGGGGGGAGACCCAGTACTTC.

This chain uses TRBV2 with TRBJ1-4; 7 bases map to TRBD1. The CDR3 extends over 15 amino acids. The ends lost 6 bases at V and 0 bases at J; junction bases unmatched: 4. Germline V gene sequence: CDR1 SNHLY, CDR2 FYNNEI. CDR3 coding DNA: TGTGCCAGCAGGGGACAGCTAACAACTAATGAAAAACTGTTTTTT. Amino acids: CASRGQLTTNEKLFF.

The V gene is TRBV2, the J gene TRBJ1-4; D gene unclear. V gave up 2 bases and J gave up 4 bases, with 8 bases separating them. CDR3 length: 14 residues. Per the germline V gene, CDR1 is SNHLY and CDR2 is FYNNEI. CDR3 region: CASSEIRDNEKLFF. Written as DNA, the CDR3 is TGTGCCAGCAGTGAAATACGGGATAATGAAAAACTGTTTTTT. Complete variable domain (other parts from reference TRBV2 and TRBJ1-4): EPEVTQTPSHQVTQMGQEVILRCVPISNHLYFYWYRQILGQKVEFLVSFYNNEISEKSEIFDDQFSVERPDGSNFTLKIRSTKLEDSAMYFCASSEIRDNEKLFFGSGTQLSVL.

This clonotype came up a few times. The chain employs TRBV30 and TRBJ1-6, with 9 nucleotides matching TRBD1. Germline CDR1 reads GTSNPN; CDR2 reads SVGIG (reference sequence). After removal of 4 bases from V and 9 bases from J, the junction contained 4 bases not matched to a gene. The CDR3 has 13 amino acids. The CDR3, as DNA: TGTGCCTGGAATCCGGACAGGGGTTCACCCCTCCACTTT. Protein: CAWNPDRGSPLHF.

CDR3 DNA: TGTGCCAGCATACAGGGGCAGGGCTATGGCTACACCTTC. Encoded protein: CASIQGQGYGYTF. The genes are TRBV2 and TRBJ1-2; TRBD1 matches 7 bases. The CDR3 runs 13 residues. V gave up 7 bases and J gave up 4 bases; unmatched junction bases: 6. CDR1 is SNHLY and CDR2 is FYNNEI in the germline V gene.

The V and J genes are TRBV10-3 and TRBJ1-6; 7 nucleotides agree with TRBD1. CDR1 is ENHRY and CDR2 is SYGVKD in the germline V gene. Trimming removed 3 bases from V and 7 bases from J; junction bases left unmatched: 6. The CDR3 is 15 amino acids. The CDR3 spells CAISDQQGSNSPLHF. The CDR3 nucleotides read TGTGCCATCAGTGACCAACAGGGGTCGAATTCACCCCTCCACTTT.

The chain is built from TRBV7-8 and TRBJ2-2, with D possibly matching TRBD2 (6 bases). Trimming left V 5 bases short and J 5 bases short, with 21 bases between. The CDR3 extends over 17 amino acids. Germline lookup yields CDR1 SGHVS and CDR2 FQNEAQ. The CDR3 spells CASSLRRGYSDTGELFF. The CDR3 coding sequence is TGTGCCAGCAGCCTGCGGCGGGGCTACAGTGATACCGGGGAGCTGTTTTTT.

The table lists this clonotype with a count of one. The CDR3 is CASSLWRSTNEKLFF. CDR3 bases: TGTGCCAGCAGTTTATGGAGGAGTACTAATGAAAAACTGTTTTTT. This chain uses TRBV28 with TRBJ1-4; D is unclear. This CDR3 contains 15 residues. Germline V gene data show CDR1 as MDHEN and CDR2 as SYDVKM. V dropped 0 bases and J dropped 2 bases, with 7 bases sitting between them.

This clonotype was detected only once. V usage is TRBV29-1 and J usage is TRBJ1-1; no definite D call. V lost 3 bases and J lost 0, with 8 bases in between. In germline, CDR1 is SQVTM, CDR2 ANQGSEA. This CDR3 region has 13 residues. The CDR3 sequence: CSVDSAMNTEAFF. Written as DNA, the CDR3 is TGCAGCGTTGACAGCGCAATGAACACTGAAGCTTTCTTT. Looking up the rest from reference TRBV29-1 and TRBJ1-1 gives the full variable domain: SAVISQKPSRDICQRGTSLTIQCQVDSQVTMMFWYRQQPGQSLTLIATANQGSEATYESGFVIDKFPISRPNLTFSTLTVSNMSPEDSSIYLCSVDSAMNTEAFFGQGTRLTVV.

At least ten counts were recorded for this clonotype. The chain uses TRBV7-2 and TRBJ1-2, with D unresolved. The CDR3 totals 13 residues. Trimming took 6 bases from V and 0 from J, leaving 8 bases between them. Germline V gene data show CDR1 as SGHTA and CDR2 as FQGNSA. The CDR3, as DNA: TGTGCCAGCAGTACAGACGCTAACTATGGCTACACCTTC. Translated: CASSTDANYGYTF.

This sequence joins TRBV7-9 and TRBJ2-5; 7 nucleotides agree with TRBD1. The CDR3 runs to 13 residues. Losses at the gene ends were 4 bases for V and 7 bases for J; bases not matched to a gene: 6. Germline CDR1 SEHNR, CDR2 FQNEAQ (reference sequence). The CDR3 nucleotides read TGTGCCAGCAGCTACAGGGGTCAGGCGACCCAGTACTTC. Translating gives CASSYRGQATQYF.

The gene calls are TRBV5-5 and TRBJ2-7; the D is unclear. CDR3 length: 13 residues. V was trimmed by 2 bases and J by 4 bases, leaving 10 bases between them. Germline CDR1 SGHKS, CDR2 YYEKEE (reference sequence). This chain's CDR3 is CASSFGRRYEQYF. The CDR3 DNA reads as TGTGCCAGCAGCTTCGGCAGACGGTACGAGCAGTACTTC. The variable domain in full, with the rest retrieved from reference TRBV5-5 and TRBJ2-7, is DAGVTQSPTHLIKTRGQQVTLRCSPISGHKSVSWYQQVLGQGPQFIFQYYEKEERGRGNFPDRFSARQFPNYSSELNVNALLLGDSALYLCASSFGRRYEQYFGPGTRLTVT.

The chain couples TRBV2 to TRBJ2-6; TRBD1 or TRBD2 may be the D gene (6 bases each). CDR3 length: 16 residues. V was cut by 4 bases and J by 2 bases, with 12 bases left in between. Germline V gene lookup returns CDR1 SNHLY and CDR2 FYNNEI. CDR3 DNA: TGTGCCAGCAGTGGGGGGGCTAGGACTGGGGCCAACGTCCTGACTTTC. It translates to CASSGGARTGANVLTF.

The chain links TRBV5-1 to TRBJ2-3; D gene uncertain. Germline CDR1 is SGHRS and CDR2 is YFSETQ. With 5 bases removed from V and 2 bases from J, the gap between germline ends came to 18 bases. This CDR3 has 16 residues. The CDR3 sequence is CASRLGAPIITDTQYF. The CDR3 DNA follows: TGCGCCAGCAGGTTAGGAGCGCCGATAATCACAGATACGCAGTATTTT.

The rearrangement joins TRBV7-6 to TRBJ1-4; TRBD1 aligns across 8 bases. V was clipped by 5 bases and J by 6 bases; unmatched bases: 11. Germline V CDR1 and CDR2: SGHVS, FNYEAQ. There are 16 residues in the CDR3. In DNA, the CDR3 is TGTGCCAGCAGCGGGACTTTTGGGACAGGAGATGAAAAACTGTTTTTT. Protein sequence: CASSGTFGTGDEKLFF.

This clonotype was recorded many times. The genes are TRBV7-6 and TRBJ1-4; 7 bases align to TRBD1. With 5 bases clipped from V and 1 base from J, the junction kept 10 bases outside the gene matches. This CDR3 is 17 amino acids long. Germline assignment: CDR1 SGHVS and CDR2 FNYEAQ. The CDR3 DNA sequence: TGTGCCAGCAGCCTCAGACAGGGAGGGCAAACTAATGAAAAACTGTTTTTT. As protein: CASSLRQGGQTNEKLFF.

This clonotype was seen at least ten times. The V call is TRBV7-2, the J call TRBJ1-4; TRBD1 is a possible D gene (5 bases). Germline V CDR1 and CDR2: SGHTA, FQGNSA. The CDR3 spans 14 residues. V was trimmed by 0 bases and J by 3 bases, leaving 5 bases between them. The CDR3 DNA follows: TGTGCCAGCAGCTTAGCAGGGGCTAATGAAAAACTGTTTTTT. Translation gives CASSLAGANEKLFF.

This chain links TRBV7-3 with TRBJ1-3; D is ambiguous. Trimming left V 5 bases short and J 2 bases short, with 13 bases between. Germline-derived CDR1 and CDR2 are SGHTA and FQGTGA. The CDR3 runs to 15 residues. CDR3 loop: CASSQSGSTGNTIYF. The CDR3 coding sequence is TGTGCCAGCAGCCAAAGCGGCTCAACTGGAAACACCATATATTTT.

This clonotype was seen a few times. CDR3 nucleotide sequence: TGTGCCAGCAGCCCTGGACTAGCGGGAGGGAGGGGGTTCTTC. Amino acid sequence: CASSPGLAGGRGFF. The rearrangement uses TRBV11-2 and TRBJ2-1, with TRBD2 identical over 15 bases. The CDR3 consists of 14 residues. CDR1 and CDR2 (germline): SGHAT, FQNNGV. V gave up 5 bases and J gave up 15 bases; unmatched junction bases: 8.

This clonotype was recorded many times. The CDR3 DNA follows: TGTGCCAGTACACGGAACACTGAAGCTTTCTTT. Residues: CASTRNTEAFF. The J gene is TRBJ1-1, the V gene TRBV28; D is undetermined. The CDR3 length is 11 residues. V was clipped by 9 bases and J by 1 base, with 6 bases between them. CDR1 and CDR2 from the germline V gene are MDHEN and SYDVKM.

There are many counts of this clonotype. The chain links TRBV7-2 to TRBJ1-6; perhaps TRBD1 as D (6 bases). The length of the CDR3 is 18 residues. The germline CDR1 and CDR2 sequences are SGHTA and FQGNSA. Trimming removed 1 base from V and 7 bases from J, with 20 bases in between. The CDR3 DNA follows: TGTGCCAGCAGCTTAGATCTCAGGGGAGGAGTCCCCAATTCACCCCTCCACTTT. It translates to CASSLDLRGGVPNSPLHF.

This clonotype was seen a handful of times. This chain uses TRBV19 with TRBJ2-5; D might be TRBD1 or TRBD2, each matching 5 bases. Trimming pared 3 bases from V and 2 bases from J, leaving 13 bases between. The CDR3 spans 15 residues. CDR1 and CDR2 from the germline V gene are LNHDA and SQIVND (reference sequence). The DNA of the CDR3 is TGTGCCAGTAGTATCTCCGGGACCCTACAAGAGACCCAGTACTTC. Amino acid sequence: CASSISGTLQETQYF.

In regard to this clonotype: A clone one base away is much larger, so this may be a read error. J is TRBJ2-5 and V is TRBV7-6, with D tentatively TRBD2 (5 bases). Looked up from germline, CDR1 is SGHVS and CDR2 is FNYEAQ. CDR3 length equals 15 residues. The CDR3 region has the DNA TGTGCCAGCAGCCCACCACTAGTTTGGTCAGAGACCCCGTACTTC. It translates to CASSPPLVWSETPYF.